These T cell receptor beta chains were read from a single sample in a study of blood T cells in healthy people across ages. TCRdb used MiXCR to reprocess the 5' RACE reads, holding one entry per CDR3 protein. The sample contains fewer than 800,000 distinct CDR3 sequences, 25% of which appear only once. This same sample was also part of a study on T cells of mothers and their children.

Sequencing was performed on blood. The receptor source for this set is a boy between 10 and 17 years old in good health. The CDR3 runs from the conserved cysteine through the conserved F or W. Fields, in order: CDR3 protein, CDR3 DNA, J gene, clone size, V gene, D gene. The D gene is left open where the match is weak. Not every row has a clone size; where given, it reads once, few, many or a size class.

CASSYDRSSGANVLTF	TGTGCCAGCAGTTATGACAGAAGCTCTGGGGCCAACGTCCTGACTTTC	TRBJ2-6	.	TRBV6-5	.
CASSSAQGRLNIQYF	TGTGCCAGCAGTAGTGCTCAGGGAAGGTTAAACATTCAGTACTTC	TRBJ2-4	.	TRBV27	.
CASSWEQGYEQYF	TGTGCCAGCAGCTGGGAACAGGGGTACGAGCAGTACTTC	TRBJ2-7	.	TRBV7-8	TRBD1
CASSQEGATGELFF	TGTGCCAGCAGCCAAGAGGGAGCGACCGGGGAGCTGTTTTTT	TRBJ2-2	.	TRBV3-1	.
CASSLLGTESEKLFF	TGTGCCAGCAGTCTCCTTGGGACTGAGAGTGAAAAACTGTTTTTT	TRBJ1-4	.	TRBV7-2	.
CASRRGGTSQETQYF	TGTGCCAGCAGGCGCGGAGGGACTTCACAAGAGACCCAGTACTTC	TRBJ2-5	few	TRBV12-3/TRBV12-4	.
CSGDREGTQYF	TGCAGTGGGGACAGAGAAGGGACCCAGTACTTC	TRBJ2-5	.	TRBV20-1	TRBD1
CASSLNSGSNNEQFF	TGTGCCAGCAGCTTGAATAGCGGGAGTAACAATGAGCAGTTCTTC	TRBJ2-1	few	TRBV7-2	TRBD2
CASSIRGEKLFF	TGTGCCAGTAGTATACGAGGAGAAAAACTGTTTTTT	TRBJ1-4	few	TRBV19	.
CASSPNTPYEQYF	TGTGCCAGCAGTCCGAATACCCCCTACGAGCAGTACTTC	TRBJ2-7	.	TRBV2	.
CSAIHRGSYEQYF	TGCAGTGCTATCCACAGGGGTTCCTACGAGCAGTACTTC	TRBJ2-7	few	TRBV20-1	TRBD1
CATSESLAGVGETQYF	TGTGCCACCAGTGAATCCCTAGCGGGAGTGGGAGAGACCCAGTACTTC	TRBJ2-5	.	TRBV24-1	TRBD2
CASSLAQNYGYTF	TGCGCCAGCAGCTTGGCACAGAACTATGGCTACACCTTC	TRBJ1-2	.	TRBV5-1	.
CASSSRPPNTDTQYF	TGTGCCAGCAGTTCCAGGCCTCCAAACACAGATACGCAGTATTTT	TRBJ2-3	.	TRBV6-5	.
CASRTDRADPNEQFF	TGTGCCAGCAGGACGGACAGGGCCGACCCCAATGAGCAGTTCTTC	TRBJ2-1	few	TRBV21-1	.
CAGSISGNAPYEQYF	TGCGCCGGCAGCATTAGCGGGAATGCCCCCTACGAGCAGTACTTC	TRBJ2-7	.	TRBV5-1	TRBD2